This note documents a single TCR beta chain sequence. The entry originates in a study of blood T cell repertoires in COVID-19. This table comes from immunoSEQ multiplex PCR, and its TCRdb copy is limited to in-frame clones, with some not included. The table records 60,000 to 85,000 clones, 88% of them present only once. Trimming took 2 bases from V and 9 from J; bases not matched to a gene: 0. In germline, CDR1 is DFQATT, CDR2 SNEGSKA (reference sequence). This CDR3 has 11 amino acids. The origin of this receptor is a woman of 80 years or more with active or convalescent COVID-19. The chain recombines TRBV20-1 with TRBJ2-1, with 8 bases aligning to TRBD2. Sequenced: peripheral blood. The chain's CDR3 is CSARRGGEQFF. In nucleotides, the CDR3 is TGCAGTGCTAGACGGGGGGGTGAGCAGTTCTTC.